Below, one T cell receptor beta chain is given with its context. The record originates from a study of blood T cell repertoires in COVID-19. Clones were sequenced by immunoSEQ multiplex PCR, and TCRdb holds only the in-frame ones, with some missing. The sample consists of some 240,000 clones, over 80% of them appearing once. CDR1 is KGHSH and CDR2 is LQKENI in the germline V gene. The CDR3 totals 16 residues. J was trimmed by 1 base and V by 1 base; bases with no gene match: 4. The sequenced sample was PBMCs or T cells enriched from blood (not recorded which). The TCR originated in a woman between 40 and 50 years old who had been exposed to COVID-19. The chain combines TRBV18 with TRBJ2-5, with 9 bases fitting TRBD2. The CDR3 reads CASSPLASGAQETQYF. The CDR3 DNA reads as TGTGCCAGCTCACCACTGGCTAGCGGGGCCCAAGAGACCCAGTACTTC.